This T cell receptor (beta chain) appears in the sequencing data of a study of blood T cell repertoires in COVID-19. Study-wide context: Italy, Spain and the United States were the sources of the convalescent and acute COVID-19 samples. From T cells, B-cell-depleted T cells, or PBMCs came the material, which was cDNA or gDNA.

Participants had their cohort set by participant-reported clinical history. Germline assignment: CDR1 MNHNY and CDR2 SVGAGI (reference sequence). The ends were cut back, 5 bases at V and 4 bases at J, with 14 bases in the middle. The CDR3 is made up of 15 amino acids. Original processing notes: Amplification of reference gene primers provided the estimated nucleated cell counts. The table came from immunoSEQ multiplex PCR; TCRdb's copy has only in-frame clones and leaves some out. V, J and clone size derive from that table, while D and trimming were established from the DNA sequence. The sample shows a few hundred thousand clones, roughly 83% of them seen only once. This clone has only a few counts.

Sequenced material: PBMCs or T cells enriched from blood (not recorded which). The sequence came from a woman between 35 and 50 years old with acute COVID-19. The V and J genes are TRBV6-6 and TRBJ2-2; tentatively, D is TRBD1 (6 bases). CDR3 sequence (DNA): TGTGCCAGCAGTCCCGGGGTAGGGGGCACCGGGGAGCTGTTTTTT. Residues: CASSPGVGGTGELFF.